A single sample is the source of the 24 T cell receptor beta chains below, sequenced in a study of T-cell reconstitution after alpha-beta-depleted transplantation in children. Unique molecular identifiers were incorporated when the TCRbeta library was constructed. Each CDR3 protein gets one entry after TCRdb re-called the PCR reads with MiXCR. The sample holds roughly 500,000 distinct CDR3 sequences, about 10% seen once. This specimen consisted of PBMCs, obtained before TCRalphabeta/CD19-depleted stem cell transplant. All receptors derive from a child between 2 and 9 years old with inherited bone marrow failure, due to receive a stem cell transplant.

The sample holds many counts of this clonotype. The rearrangement joins TRBV3-1 to TRBJ2-1; 11 positions match TRBD2. J lost 4 bases, V lost 6 bases, and 11 bases had no gene match. CDR1 LGHDT and CDR2 YNNKEL come from the germline V gene (reference sequence). The CDR3 length is 17 residues. Written as DNA, the CDR3 is TGTGCCAGCAGTCACTCCTTGACTAGCGGGGCTTACAATGAGCAGTTCTTC. Translated: CASSHSLTSGAYNEQFF.

This chain connects TRBV19 to TRBJ1-1, with unresolved D. This CDR3 spans 12 amino acids. CDR1 is LNHDA and CDR2 is SQIVND in the germline V gene (reference sequence). Trimming removed 1 base from V and 3 bases from J, with 3 bases in between. The CDR3 sequence is CASSIGYTEAFF. The CDR3 DNA reads as TGTGCCAGTAGTATAGGATACACTGAAGCTTTCTTT.

Ten or more counts support this clonotype. V is TRBV4-2 and J is TRBJ2-7, with TRBD2 matching over 8 bases. Per the germline V gene, CDR1 is LGHNA and CDR2 is YNFKEQ. The trim removed 3 bases at V and 5 bases at J, leaving 15 bases unmatched. This CDR3 is built from 17 residues. CDR3 sequence (DNA): TGTGCCAGCAGCCAGGGGAAGGGAGCGGGAGTTAACGACGAGCAGTACTTC. Translating gives CASSQGKGAGVNDEQYF.

This clonotype has ten or more counts. The chain carries TRBV7-2 and TRBJ2-1, with 8 bases matching TRBD2. Germline assignment: CDR1 SGHTA and CDR2 FQGNSA. Trimming removed 1 base from V and 4 bases from J; junction bases left unmatched: 6. The length of the CDR3 is 16 residues. The CDR3 region is CASSLVGTRGYNEQFF. The DNA of the CDR3 is TGTGCCAGCAGCTTAGTTGGGACTAGGGGGTACAATGAGCAGTTCTTC.

The chain links TRBV11-2 to TRBJ2-1; TRBD2 aligns across 14 bases. V dropped 4 bases and J dropped 9; count of bases not matched to a gene: 5. CDR3 size: 15 residues. CDR1 is SGHAT, CDR2 FQNNGV, per germline. The DNA of the CDR3 is TGTGCCAGCAGCTCTCGACTAGCGGGAGGGATTGAGCAGTTCTTC. It codes for CASSSRLAGGIEQFF.

This clonotype was found many times. CDR3 region: CASSLRTSGGFNNEQFF. In DNA form, the CDR3 reads TGCGCCAGCAGCCTACGGACTAGCGGGGGTTTCAACAATGAGCAGTTCTTC. The chain couples TRBV4-1 to TRBJ2-1; TRBD2 aligns across 13 bases. The CDR3 extends over 17 amino acids. J was trimmed by 5 bases and V by 4 bases; bases with no gene match: 8. CDR1 and CDR2 (germline): MGHRA, YSYEKL.

This clonotype was detected many times. The junction and the germline gene differ at one end; a read error may be behind it. The V call is TRBV11-2, the J call TRBJ2-3; 13 nucleotides agree with TRBD2. The germline gives CDR1 SGHAT, CDR2 FQNNGV. The CDR3 totals 11 residues. The CDR3 bases are TGTGCCAGCAGCTCGGGACTAGCGGGATACTTT. Protein sequence: CASSSGLAGYF.

This clonotype was observed at least ten times. V is TRBV12-3 or TRBV12-4 and J is TRBJ1-1; D gene uncertain. The CDR3 loop spans 11 amino acids. The V end lost 6 bases, the J end lost 7 bases, and 9 bases lay between the germline ends. In DNA, the CDR3 is TGTGCCAGCAGAGACCTAAGTGAAGCTTTCTTT. Amino acid sequence: CASRDLSEAFF.

This clonotype occurred many times. The rearrangement links TRBV12-3 or TRBV12-4 to TRBJ1-2, with D possibly matching TRBD1 (5 bases). Trimming left V 1 base short and J 4 bases short, with 13 bases between. The CDR3 spans 15 residues. The CDR3 is CASSLVGTVGYGYTF. CDR3 DNA: TGTGCCAGCAGTTTAGTGGGGACCGTAGGCTATGGCTACACCTTC.

Details on this clonotype: This sequence may be a read error, since a much larger clone differs from it by one base. The chain carries TRBV6-2 or TRBV6-3 and TRBJ2-5; no clear D. The germline gives CDR1 MNHEY, CDR2 SVGEGT. The CDR3 runs to 14 residues. The CDR3 loop is CASNYFTVQETQYF. In DNA, the CDR3 is TGTGCCAGCAATTACTTCACCGTCCAAGAGACCCAGTACTTC.

This clonotype was counted many times. V gene TRBV4-2 combines with J gene TRBJ1-5; D gene ambiguous. V was cut by 0 bases and J by 9 bases, with 15 bases left in between. The CDR3 extends over 15 amino acids. Germline CDR1 LGHNA, CDR2 YNFKEQ. This CDR3 is CASSQEAGATSPQHF. The CDR3 DNA follows: TGTGCCAGCAGCCAAGAAGCGGGCGCTACATCGCCCCAGCATTTT.

For this clonotype: Since a much larger clone is just one base distant, this may be a read error. The chain combines TRBV7-9 with TRBJ1-1; D unresolved. Germline CDR1 is SEHNR and CDR2 is FQNEAQ (reference sequence). With 5 bases removed from V and 11 bases from J, the gap between germline ends came to 27 bases. The CDR3 sequence is 16 residues long. The CDR3 nucleotides read TGTGCCAGCAGCAACACCGATGAGGCATCGATCAATTGCGCTTTCTTT. It translates to CASSNTDEASINCAFF.

This clonotype was observed many times. The genes are TRBV5-1 and TRBJ2-5, with TRBD2 identical over 10 bases. CDR1 and CDR2 (germline): SGHRS, YFSETQ. The CDR3 totals 13 residues. Trimming took 4 bases from V and 13 from J; bases not matched to a gene: 10. The CDR3 protein is CASSERTSGRRYF. DNA of the CDR3: TGCGCCAGCAGCGAACGGACTAGCGGCCGTCGGTACTTC.

This clonotype has a count of ten or more. J is TRBJ2-1 and V is TRBV4-3, with 9 positions matching TRBD2. CDR3 length: 15 residues. Looked up from germline, CDR1 is LGHNA and CDR2 is YSLEER. V was clipped by 0 bases and J by 7 bases; unmatched bases: 4. For the CDR3, the DNA is TGCGCCAGCAGCCAAGAGCCTAGCGGGGAAAATGAGCAGTTCTTC. The encoded protein is CASSQEPSGENEQFF.

This clonotype was observed many times. The rearrangement links TRBV7-2 to TRBJ2-7; D may correspond to TRBD1 or TRBD2 (5 bases each). This CDR3 spans 14 amino acids. The germline V gene has CDR1 SGHTA and CDR2 FQGNSA. V lost 1 base and J 2 bases, leaving 9 bases between the germline ends. The CDR3 is CASSLGVGAYEQYF. The CDR3 DNA is TGTGCCAGCAGCTTAGGGGTGGGGGCCTACGAGCAGTACTTC. The full variable domain, with the rest looked up from reference TRBV7-2 and TRBJ2-7, is GAGVSQSPSNKVTEKGKDVELRCDPISGHTALYWYRQSLGQGLEFLIYFQGNSAPDKSGLPSDRFSAERTGGSVSTLTIQRTQQEDSAVYLCASSLGVGAYEQYFGPGTRLTVT.

There are many counts of this clonotype. J is TRBJ2-7 and V is TRBV5-1, with D possibly matching TRBD2 (5 bases). The CDR3 runs 12 residues. Trimming took 2 bases from V and 5 from J, leaving 8 bases between them. Germline assignment: CDR1 SGHRS and CDR2 YFSETQ. CDR3 DNA: TGCGCCAGCAGCTTTATCGGGGACGAGCAGTACTTC. Its translation: CASSFIGDEQYF. Supplemented by reference TRBV5-1 and TRBJ2-7, the full variable domain reads KAGVTQTPRYLIKTRGQQVTLSCSPISGHRSVSWYQQTPGQGLQFLFEYFSETQRNKGNFPGRFSGRQFSNSRSEMNVSTLELGDSALYLCASSFIGDEQYFGPGTRLTVT.

This clonotype was seen ten or more times. The chain links TRBV29-1 to TRBJ1-2, with TRBD1 matching 7 bases. Germline V gene lookup returns CDR1 SQVTM and CDR2 ANQGSEA. CDR3 length: 12 amino acids. The ends lost 7 bases at V and 3 bases at J; junction bases unmatched: 5. The CDR3 sequence is CSGIGQDYGYTF. The DNA of the CDR3 is TGCAGCGGGATCGGACAGGACTATGGCTACACCTTC. Looking up the rest from reference TRBV29-1 and TRBJ1-2 gives the full variable domain: SAVISQKPSRDICQRGTSLTIQCQVDSQVTMMFWYRQQPGQSLTLIATANQGSEATYESGFVIDKFPISRPNLTFSTLTVSNMSPEDSSIYLCSGIGQDYGYTFGSGTRLTVV.

This clonotype has a count of ten or more. One end of the junction varies from germline; a read error may be responsible. J is TRBJ2-1 and V is TRBV4-2, with D unresolved. The CDR3 runs to 12 residues. CDR1 and CDR2 from the germline V gene are LGHNA and YNFKEQ. For the CDR3, the DNA is TGTGCCAGCAGCCAATTCTACCATGAGCAGTTCTTC. Amino acid sequence: CASSQFYHEQFF.

This clonotype occurred many times. The chain links TRBV28 to TRBJ2-1, with 8 bases aligning to TRBD2. CDR1 is MDHEN, CDR2 SYDVKM, per germline. Unmatched junction bases numbered 14, after V lost 2 bases and J lost 5 bases. The CDR3 runs 18 residues. CDR3 sequence (DNA): TGTGCCAGCAGTTTACCAGCGGGAGCGGGTGAGTGGAACAATGAGCAGTTCTTC. Its protein is CASSLPAGAGEWNNEQFF.

This clonotype was seen only once. This could be a read error, since a much larger clone is one nucleotide away. This chain connects TRBV5-1 to TRBJ2-3; D perhaps matches TRBD2 (5 bases). Germline V CDR1 and CDR2: SGHRS, YFSETQ. CDR3 length: 15 residues. CDR3 protein: CASRLAGIVPDTQYF. The DNA of the CDR3 is TGCGCCAGCAGATTGGCCGGGATAGTCCCAGATACGCAGTATTTT.

This clonotype was observed many times. The rearrangement links TRBV7-2 to TRBJ1-6; maybe TRBD1 (6 bases). Germline CDR1 SGHTA, CDR2 FQGNSA. The V gene lost 1 base and the J gene lost 6 bases, with 7 bases spanning the gap. The CDR3 runs 14 residues. CDR3: CASSLEGGNSPLHF. The CDR3, as DNA: TGTGCCAGCAGCTTAGAGGGGGGTAATTCACCCCTCCACTTT.

This clonotype was found once. The rearrangement links TRBV10-1 to TRBJ2-7; 9 bases line up with TRBD1. With V trimmed by 5 bases and J by 5 bases, 4 bases remained unmatched. Per the germline V gene, CDR1 is WNHNN and CDR2 is SYGVQD (reference sequence). The CDR3 sequence is 13 residues long. The CDR3 sequence is CASSPGQGNEQYF. DNA of the CDR3: TGCGCCAGCAGTCCGGGACAGGGCAACGAGCAGTACTTC.

The chain employs TRBV15 and TRBJ2-7; no firm D call. This CDR3 is 12 amino acids long. From germline, CDR1 is LNHNV and CDR2 YYDKDF (reference sequence). Trimming removed 1 base at V and 4 bases at J, with 5 bases between. The chain's CDR3 is CATSRVWYEQYF. CDR3 sequence (DNA): TGTGCCACCAGCAGAGTTTGGTACGAGCAGTACTTC.

This clonotype was observed at least ten times. The genes are TRBV30 and TRBJ2-1, with D tentatively TRBD1 or TRBD2 (8 bases each). The germline V gene encodes CDR1 GTSNPN and CDR2 SVGIG (reference sequence). The ends were cut back, 0 bases at V and 12 bases at J, with 15 bases in the middle. The CDR3 is made up of 13 amino acids. CDR3 in amino acids: CAWSVGSGTGQFF. The CDR3 DNA is TGTGCCTGGAGTGTCGGTAGCGGGACAGGGCAGTTCTTC.